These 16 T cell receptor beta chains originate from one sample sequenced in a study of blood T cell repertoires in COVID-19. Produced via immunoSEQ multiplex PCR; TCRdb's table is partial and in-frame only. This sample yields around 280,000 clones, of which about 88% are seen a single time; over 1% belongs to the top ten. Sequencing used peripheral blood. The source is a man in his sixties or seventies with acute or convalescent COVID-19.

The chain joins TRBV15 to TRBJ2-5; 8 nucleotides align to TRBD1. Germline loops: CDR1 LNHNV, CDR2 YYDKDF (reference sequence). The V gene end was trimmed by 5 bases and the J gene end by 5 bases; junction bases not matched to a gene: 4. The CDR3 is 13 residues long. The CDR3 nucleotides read TGTGCCACCAGCTCCAGGACAGGGGAGACCCAGTACTTC. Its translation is CATSSRTGETQYF.

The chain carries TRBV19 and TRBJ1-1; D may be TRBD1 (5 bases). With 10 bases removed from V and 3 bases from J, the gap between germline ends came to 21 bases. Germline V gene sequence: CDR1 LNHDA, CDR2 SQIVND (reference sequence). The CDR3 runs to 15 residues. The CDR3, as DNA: TGTGCCACCTTCAAGGGTAAGGGGAGGTACACTGAAGCTTTCTTT. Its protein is CATFKGKGRYTEAFF.

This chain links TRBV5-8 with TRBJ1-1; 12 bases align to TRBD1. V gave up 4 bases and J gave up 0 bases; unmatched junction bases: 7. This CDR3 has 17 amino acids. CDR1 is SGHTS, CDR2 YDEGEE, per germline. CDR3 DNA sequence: TGTGCCAGCAGCCAGGGACAGGGGGCCCTCATGAACACTGAAGCTTTCTTT. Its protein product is CASSQGQGALMNTEAFF.

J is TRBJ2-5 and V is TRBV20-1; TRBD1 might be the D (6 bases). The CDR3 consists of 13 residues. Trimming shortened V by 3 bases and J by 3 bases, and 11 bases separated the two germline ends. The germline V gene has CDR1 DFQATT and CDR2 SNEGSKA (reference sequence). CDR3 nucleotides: TGCAGTGCTAGTGTGGGGGCCAAAGAGACCCAGTACTTC. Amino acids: CSASVGAKETQYF.

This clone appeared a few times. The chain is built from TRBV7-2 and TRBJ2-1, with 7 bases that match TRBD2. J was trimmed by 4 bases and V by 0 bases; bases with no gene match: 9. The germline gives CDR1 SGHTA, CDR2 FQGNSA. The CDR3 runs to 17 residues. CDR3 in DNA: TGTGCCAGCAGCTTAGCGGGAGGGCCAGGGCTATACAATGAGCAGTTCTTC. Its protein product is CASSLAGGPGLYNEQFF.

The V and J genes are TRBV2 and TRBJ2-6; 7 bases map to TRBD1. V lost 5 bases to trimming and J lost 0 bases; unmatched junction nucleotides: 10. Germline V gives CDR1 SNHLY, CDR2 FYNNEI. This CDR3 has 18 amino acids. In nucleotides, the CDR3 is TGTGCCAGCAGTCCGAGACGGGCAGGGGGCTCTGGGGCCAACGTCCTGACTTTC. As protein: CASSPRRAGGSGANVLTF.

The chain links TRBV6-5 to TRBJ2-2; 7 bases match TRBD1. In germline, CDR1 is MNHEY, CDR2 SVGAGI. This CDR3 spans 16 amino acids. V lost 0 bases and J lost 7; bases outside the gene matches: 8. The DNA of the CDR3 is TGTGCCAGCAGTTACTCGATAGTGAGGGACAGCGGGGAGCTGTTTTTT. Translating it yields CASSYSIVRDSGELFF.

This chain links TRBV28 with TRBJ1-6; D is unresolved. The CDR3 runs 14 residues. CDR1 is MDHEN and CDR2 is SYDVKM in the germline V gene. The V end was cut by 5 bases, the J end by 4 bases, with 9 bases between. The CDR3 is CASSLSNYNSPLHF. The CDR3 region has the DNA TGTGCCAGCAGTCTTAGCAATTATAATTCACCCCTCCACTTT.

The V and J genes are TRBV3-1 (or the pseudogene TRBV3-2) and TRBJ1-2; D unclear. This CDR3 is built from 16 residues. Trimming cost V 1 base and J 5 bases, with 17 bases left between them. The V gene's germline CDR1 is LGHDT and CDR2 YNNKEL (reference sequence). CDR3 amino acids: CASSQVGLGREYGYTF. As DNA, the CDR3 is TGTGCCAGCAGCCAAGTTGGTTTGGGCCGTGAATATGGCTACACCTTC.

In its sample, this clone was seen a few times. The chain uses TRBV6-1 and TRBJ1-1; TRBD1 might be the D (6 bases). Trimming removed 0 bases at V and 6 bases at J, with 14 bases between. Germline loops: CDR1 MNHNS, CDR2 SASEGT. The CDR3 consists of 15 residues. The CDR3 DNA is TGTGCCAGCAGTGAAGCAGCTGGACAGAATCCTGAAGCTTTCTTT. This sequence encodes CASSEAAGQNPEAFF.

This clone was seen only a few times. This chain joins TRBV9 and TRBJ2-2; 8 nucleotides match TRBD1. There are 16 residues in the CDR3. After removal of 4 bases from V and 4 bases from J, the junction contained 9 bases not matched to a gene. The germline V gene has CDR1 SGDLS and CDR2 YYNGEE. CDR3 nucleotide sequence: TGTGCCAGCAGCCCCTACAGGGGGACAGGCACCGGGGAGCTGTTTTTT. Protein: CASSPYRGTGTGELFF. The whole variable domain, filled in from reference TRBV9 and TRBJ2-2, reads DSGVTQTPKHLITATGQRVTLRCSPRSGDLSVYWYQQSLDQGLQFLIQYYNGEERAKGNILERFSAQQFPDLHSELNLSSLELGDSALYFCASSPYRGTGTGELFFGEGSRLTVL.

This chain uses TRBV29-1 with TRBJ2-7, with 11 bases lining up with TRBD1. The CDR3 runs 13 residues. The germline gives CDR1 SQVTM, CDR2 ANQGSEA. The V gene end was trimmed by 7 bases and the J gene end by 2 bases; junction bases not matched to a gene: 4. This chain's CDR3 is CSAGTGGTYEQYF. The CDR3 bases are TGCAGCGCCGGGACAGGGGGGACCTACGAGCAGTACTTC.

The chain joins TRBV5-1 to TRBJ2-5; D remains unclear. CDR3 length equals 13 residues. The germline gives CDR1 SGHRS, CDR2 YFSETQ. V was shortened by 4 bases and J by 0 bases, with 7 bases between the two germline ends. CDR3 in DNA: TGCGCCAGCAGCCCCAATTACCAAGAGACCCAGTACTTC. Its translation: CASSPNYQETQYF.

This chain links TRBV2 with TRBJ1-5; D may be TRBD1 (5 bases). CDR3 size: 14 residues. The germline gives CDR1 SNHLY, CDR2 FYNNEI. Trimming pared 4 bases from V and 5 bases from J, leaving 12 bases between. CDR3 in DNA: TGTGCCAGCAGTGTGGGGCAGTTAGATCAGCCCCAGCATTTT. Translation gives CASSVGQLDQPQHF.

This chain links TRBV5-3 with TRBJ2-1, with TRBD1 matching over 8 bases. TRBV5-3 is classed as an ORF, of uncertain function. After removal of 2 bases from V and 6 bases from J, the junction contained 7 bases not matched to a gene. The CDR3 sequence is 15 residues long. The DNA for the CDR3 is TGTGCCAGAAGCTTTCTGACAGGGGAGTCCAATGAGCAGTTCTTC. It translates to CARSFLTGESNEQFF.

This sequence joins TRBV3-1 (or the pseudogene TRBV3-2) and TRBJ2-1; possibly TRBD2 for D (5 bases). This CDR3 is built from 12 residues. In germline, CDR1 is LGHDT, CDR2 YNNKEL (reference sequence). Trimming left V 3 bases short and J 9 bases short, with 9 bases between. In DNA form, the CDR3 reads TGTGCCAGCAGCCAGGCCCGGGGTGAGCAGTTCTTC. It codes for CASSQARGEQFF.